Listed here is a single T cell receptor (beta chain). Whoever was chosen for sequencing had shown CD8+CD57+ cell expansion by flow cytometry. The data were obtained in a study of CD8+CD57+ T cells in acquired aplastic anemia. TCR beta VDJ and CDR3 profiling used genomic DNA as template. TCRdb itself ran the reads through MiXCR, one entry per CDR3 protein. The sample has over 150,000 distinct CDR3 sequences; less than 60% are singletons. The V end was cut by 4 bases, the J end by 5 bases, with 20 bases between. Germline V CDR1 and CDR2: SQVTM, ANQGSEA. The CDR3 extends over 15 amino acids. This chain joins TRBV29-1 and TRBJ2-5; D possibly matches TRBD1 or TRBD2 (7 bases each). This sequence was found in a human donor with aplastic anemia. The sequencing input was sorted CD4+, CD8+, or CD8+CD57+ T cells (not recorded which) from PBMCs. The CDR3 region is CSVAAGRGGSETQYF. In DNA form, the CDR3 reads TGCAGCGTTGCAGCTGGCAGGGGGGGGAGCGAGACCCAGTACTTC.